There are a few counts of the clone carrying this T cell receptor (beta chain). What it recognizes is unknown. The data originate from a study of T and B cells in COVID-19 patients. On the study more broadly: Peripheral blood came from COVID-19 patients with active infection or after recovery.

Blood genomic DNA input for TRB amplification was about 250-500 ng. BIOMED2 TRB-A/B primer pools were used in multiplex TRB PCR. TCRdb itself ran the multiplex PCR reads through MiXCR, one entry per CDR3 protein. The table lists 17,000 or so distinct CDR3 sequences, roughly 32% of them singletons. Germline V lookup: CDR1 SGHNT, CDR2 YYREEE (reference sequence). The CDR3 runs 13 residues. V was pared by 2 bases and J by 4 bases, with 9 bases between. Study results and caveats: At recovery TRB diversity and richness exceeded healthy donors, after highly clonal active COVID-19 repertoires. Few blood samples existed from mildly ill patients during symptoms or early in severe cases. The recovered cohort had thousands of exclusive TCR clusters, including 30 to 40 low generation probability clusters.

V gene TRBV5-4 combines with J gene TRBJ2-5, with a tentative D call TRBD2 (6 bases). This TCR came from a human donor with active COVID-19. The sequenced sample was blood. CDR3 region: CASSFRGGETQYF. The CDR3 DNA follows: TGTGCCAGCAGCTTTAGGGGAGGAGAGACCCAGTACTTC.